The sequence of this T cell receptor beta chain was determined in a study of blood T cells in healthy people across ages. A J-beta primer mix and a sample-barcoded 5' primer were used in a second PCR of roughly 6 to 11 cycles. From the 5' RACE reads, TCRdb called clonotypes with MiXCR, one entry per CDR3 protein. The repertoire holds around 1,800,000 distinct CDR3 sequences, about 39% seen once, with about 23% in the top ten. The germline gives CDR1 KGHDR, CDR2 SFDVKD. The ends were cut back, 4 bases at V and 8 bases at J, with 20 bases in the middle. The length of the CDR3 is 16 residues. The receptor's source is a human donor in good health. The chain couples TRBV24-1 to TRBJ2-1; tentative D call: TRBD1 (6 bases). The sequencing sample was made of blood. The CDR3 reads CATSDPGVLVTDEQFF. CDR3 coding DNA: TGTGCCACCAGTGACCCAGGGGTGTTGGTAACCGATGAGCAGTTCTTC.